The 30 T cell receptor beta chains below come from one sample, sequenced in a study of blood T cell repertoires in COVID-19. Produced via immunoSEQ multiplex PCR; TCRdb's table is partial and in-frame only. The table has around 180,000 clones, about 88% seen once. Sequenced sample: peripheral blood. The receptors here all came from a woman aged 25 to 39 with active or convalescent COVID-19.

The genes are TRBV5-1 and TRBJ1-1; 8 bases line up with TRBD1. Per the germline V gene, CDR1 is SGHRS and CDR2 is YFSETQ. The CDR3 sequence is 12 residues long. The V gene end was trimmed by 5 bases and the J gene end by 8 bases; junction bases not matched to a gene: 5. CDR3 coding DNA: TGCGCCAGCAGACTGACAGGGGTCGAAGCTTTCTTT. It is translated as CASRLTGVEAFF.

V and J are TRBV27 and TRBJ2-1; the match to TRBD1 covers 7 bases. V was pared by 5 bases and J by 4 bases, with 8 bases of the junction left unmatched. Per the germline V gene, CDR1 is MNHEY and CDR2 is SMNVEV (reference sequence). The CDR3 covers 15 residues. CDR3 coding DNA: TGTGCCAGCAGTCCCTCTTCGACAGGGTACAATGAGCAGTTCTTC. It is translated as CASSPSSTGYNEQFF.

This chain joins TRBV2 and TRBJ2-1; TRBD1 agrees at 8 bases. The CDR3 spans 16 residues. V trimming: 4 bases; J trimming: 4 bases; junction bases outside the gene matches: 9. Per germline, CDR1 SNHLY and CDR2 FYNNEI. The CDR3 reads CASSATDRGAYNEQFF. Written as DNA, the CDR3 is TGTGCCAGCAGTGCAACTGACAGGGGCGCTTACAATGAGCAGTTCTTC.

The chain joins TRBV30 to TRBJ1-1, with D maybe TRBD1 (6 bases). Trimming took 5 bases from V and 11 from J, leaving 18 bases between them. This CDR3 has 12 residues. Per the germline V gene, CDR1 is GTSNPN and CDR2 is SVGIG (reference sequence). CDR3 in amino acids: CAWGTSVNRAFF. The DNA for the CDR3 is TGTGCCTGGGGGACATCCGTTAACCGGGCTTTCTTT.

The DNA of the CDR3 is TGTGCCAGCAGTTACTCCTGGGACAGTAATCAGCCCCAGCATTTT. Translated, it gives CASSYSWDSNQPQHF. The gene calls are TRBV6-6 and TRBJ1-5; 7 bases map to TRBD1. Germline CDR1 reads MNHNY; CDR2 reads SVGAGI (reference sequence). V shed 0 bases, J shed 4 bases, and the junction held 3 bases outside the gene matches. The CDR3 covers 15 residues.

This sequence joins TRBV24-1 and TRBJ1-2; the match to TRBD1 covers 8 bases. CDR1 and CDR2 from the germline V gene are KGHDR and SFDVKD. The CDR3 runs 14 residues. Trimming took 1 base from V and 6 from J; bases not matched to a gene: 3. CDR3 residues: CATSDLDRGHGYTF. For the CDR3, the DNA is TGTGCCACCAGTGATTTAGACAGGGGCCATGGCTACACCTTC.

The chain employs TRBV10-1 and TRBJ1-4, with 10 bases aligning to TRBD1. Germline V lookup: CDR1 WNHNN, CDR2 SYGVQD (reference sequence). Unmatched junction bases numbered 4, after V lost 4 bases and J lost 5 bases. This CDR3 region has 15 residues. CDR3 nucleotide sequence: TGCGCCAGCAGTGTCGGGACAGGGGTGAATGAAAAACTGTTTTTT. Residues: CASSVGTGVNEKLFF.

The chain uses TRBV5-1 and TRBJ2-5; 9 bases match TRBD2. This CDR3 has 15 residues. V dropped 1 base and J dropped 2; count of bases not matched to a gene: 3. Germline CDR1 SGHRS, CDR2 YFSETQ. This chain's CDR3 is CASSLISGSQETQYF. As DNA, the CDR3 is TGCGCCAGCAGCTTGATTAGCGGGAGTCAAGAGACCCAGTACTTC.

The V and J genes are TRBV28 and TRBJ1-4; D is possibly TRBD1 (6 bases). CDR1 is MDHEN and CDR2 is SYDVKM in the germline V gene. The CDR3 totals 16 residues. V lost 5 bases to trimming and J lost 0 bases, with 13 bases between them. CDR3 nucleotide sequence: TGTGCCAGCAGTGGGACTAAGGGGGCAACTAATGAAAAACTGTTTTTT. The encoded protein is CASSGTKGATNEKLFF.

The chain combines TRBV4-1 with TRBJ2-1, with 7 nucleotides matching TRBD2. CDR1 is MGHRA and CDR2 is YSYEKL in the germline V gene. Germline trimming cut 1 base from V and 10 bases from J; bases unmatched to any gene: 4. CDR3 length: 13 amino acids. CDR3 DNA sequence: TGCGCCAGCAGCCAAGTATCGGGGGGAGAGCAGTTCTTC. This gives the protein CASSQVSGGEQFF.

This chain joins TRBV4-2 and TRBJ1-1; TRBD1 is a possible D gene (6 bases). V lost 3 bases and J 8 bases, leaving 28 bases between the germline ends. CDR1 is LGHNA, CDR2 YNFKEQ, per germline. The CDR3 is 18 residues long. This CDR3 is CASSHGSRGLVFETEAFF. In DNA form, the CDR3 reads TGTGCCAGCAGCCATGGATCCAGGGGCTTGGTTTTTGAGACCGAAGCTTTCTTT.

CDR3 in DNA: TGTGCCAGTAAGGAGACAGTGACGAACACTGAAGCTTTCTTT. Protein: CASKETVTNTEAFF. The chain couples TRBV19 to TRBJ1-1, with D perhaps matching TRBD1 (5 bases). CDR1 and CDR2 from the germline V gene are LNHDA and SQIVND (reference sequence). The CDR3 is made up of 14 amino acids. The ends were cut back, 7 bases at V and 1 base at J, with 13 bases in the middle.

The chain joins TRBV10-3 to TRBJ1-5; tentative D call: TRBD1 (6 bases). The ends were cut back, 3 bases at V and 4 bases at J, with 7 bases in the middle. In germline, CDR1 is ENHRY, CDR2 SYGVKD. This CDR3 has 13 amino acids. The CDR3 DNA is TGTGCCATCAGTGAAGGGGGTAATCAGCCCCAGCATTTT. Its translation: CAISEGGNQPQHF.

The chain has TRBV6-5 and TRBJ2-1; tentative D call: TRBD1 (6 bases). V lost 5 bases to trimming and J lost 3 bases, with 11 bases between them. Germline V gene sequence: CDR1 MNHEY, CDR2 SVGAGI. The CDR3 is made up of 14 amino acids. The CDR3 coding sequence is TGTGCCAGCAGTCGACAGGCGGACTACAATGAGCAGTTCTTC. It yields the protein CASSRQADYNEQFF.

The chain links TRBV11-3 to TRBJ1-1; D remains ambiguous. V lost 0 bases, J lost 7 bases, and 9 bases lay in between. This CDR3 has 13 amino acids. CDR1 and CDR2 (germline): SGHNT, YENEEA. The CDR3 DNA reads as TGTGCCAGCAGCTTAGATCAGACATATGAAGCTTTCTTT. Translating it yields CASSLDQTYEAFF.

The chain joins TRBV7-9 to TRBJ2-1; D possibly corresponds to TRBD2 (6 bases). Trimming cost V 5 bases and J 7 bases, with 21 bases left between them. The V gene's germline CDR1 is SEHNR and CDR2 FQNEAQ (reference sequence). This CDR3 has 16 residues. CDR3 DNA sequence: TGTGCCAGCAGCCTTCGGGGTAGCGGAGGCGAAAATGAGCAGTTCTTC. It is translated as CASSLRGSGGENEQFF.

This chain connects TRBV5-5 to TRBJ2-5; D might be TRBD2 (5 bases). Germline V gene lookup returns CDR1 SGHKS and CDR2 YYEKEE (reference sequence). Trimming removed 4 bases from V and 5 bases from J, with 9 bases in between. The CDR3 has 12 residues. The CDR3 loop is CASSPDLETQYF. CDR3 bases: TGTGCCAGCAGCCCGGACTTGGAGACCCAGTACTTC.

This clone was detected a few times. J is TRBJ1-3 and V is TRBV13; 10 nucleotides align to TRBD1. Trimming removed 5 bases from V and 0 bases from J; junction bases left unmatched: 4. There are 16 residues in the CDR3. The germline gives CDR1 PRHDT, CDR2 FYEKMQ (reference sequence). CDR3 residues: CASSPGTGDSGNTIYF. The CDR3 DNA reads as TGTGCCAGCAGCCCCGGGACAGGGGACTCTGGAAACACCATATATTTT.

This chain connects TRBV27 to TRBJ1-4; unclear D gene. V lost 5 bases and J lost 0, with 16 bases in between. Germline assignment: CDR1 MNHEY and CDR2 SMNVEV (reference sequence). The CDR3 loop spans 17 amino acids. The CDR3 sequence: CASSPSPYRTTNEKLFF. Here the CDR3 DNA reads TGTGCCAGCAGTCCCAGCCCGTACAGAACAACTAATGAAAAACTGTTTTTT.

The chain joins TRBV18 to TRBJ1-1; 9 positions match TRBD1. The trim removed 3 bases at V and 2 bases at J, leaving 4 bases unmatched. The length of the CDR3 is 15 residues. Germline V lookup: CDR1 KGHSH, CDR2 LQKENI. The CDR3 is CASSPRQGENTEAFF. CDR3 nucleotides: TGTGCCAGCTCACCTCGACAGGGGGAAAACACTGAAGCTTTCTTT.

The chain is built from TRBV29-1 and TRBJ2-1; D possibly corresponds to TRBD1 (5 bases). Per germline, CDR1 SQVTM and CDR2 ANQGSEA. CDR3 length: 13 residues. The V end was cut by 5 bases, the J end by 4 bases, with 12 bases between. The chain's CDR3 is CSVTGSPYNEQFF. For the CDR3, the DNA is TGCAGCGTTACAGGATCACCTTACAATGAGCAGTTCTTC.

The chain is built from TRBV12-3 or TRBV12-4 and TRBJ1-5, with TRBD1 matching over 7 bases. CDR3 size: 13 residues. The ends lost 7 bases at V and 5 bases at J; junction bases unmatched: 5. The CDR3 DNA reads TGTGCCAGCAAAACAGGGGTGGATCAGCCCCAGCATTTT. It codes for CASKTGVDQPQHF.

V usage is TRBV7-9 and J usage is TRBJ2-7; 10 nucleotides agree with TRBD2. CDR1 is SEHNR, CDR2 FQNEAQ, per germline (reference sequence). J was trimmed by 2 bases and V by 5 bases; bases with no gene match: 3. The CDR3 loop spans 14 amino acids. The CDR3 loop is CASSLGLAAYEQYF. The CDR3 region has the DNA TGTGCCAGCAGCCTCGGACTAGCGGCCTACGAGCAGTACTTC.

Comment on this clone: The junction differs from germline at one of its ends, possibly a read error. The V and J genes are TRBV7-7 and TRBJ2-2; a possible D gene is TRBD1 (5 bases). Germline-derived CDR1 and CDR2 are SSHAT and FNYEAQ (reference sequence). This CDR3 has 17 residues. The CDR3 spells CASSPTESRANIGELFF. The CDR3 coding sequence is TGTGCTAGCAGCCCAACTGAGAGCAGGGCGAATATCGGGGAGCTGTTTTTT.

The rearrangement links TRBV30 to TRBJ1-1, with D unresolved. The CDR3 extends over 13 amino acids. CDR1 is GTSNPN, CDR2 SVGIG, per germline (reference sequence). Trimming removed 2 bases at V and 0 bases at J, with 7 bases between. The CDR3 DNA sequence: TGTGCCTGGAGTCCCGACTTGAACACTGAAGCTTTCTTT. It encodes CAWSPDLNTEAFF.

CDR3 amino acids: CAISEGAVGGYTF. The CDR3 nucleotides read TGTGCCATCAGTGAGGGGGCAGTTGGTGGCTACACCTTC. The chain uses TRBV10-3 and TRBJ1-2; possibly TRBD1 for D (5 bases). Trimming cost V 2 bases and J 7 bases, with 11 bases left between them. CDR1 and CDR2 from the germline V gene are ENHRY and SYGVKD. The CDR3 contains 13 residues.

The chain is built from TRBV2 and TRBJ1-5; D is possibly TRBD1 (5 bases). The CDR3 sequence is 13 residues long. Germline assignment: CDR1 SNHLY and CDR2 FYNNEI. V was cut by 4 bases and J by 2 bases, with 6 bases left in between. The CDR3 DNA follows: TGTGCCAGCAGTGTACAGGGCAATCAGCCCCAGCATTTT. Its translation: CASSVQGNQPQHF.

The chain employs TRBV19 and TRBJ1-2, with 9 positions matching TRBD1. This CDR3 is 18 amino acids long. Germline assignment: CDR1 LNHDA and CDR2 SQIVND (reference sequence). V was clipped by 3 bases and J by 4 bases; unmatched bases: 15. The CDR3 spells CASSIAGTGSRRGYGYTF. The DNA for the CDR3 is TGTGCCAGTAGTATCGCCGGGACAGGGTCCCGACGGGGCTATGGCTACACCTTC. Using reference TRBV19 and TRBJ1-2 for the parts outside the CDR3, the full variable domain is DGGITQSPKYLFRKEGQNVTLSCEQNLNHDAMYWYRQDPGQGLRLIYYSQIVNDFQKGDIAEGYSVSREKKESFPLTVTSAQKNPTAFYLCASSIAGTGSRRGYGYTFGSGTRLTVV.

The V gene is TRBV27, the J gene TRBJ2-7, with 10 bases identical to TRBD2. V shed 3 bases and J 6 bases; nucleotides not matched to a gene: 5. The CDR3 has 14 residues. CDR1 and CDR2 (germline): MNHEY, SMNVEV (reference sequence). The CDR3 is CASSFGLAGVEQYF. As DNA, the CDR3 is TGTGCCAGCAGTTTCGGGCTAGCGGGAGTCGAGCAGTACTTC.

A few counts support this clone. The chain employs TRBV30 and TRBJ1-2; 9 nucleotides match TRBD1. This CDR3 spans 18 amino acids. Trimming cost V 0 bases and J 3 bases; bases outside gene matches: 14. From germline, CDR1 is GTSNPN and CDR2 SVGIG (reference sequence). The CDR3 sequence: CAWSVLFLWTGDYYGYTF. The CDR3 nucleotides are TGTGCCTGGAGTGTACTATTTTTGTGGACAGGGGACTACTATGGCTACACCTTC. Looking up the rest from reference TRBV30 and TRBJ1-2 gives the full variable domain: SQTIHQWPATLVQPVGSPLSLECTVEGTSNPNLYWYRQAAGRGLQLLFYSVGIGQISSEVPQNLSASRPQDRQFILSSKKLLLSDSGFYLCAWSVLFLWTGDYYGYTFGSGTRLTVV.